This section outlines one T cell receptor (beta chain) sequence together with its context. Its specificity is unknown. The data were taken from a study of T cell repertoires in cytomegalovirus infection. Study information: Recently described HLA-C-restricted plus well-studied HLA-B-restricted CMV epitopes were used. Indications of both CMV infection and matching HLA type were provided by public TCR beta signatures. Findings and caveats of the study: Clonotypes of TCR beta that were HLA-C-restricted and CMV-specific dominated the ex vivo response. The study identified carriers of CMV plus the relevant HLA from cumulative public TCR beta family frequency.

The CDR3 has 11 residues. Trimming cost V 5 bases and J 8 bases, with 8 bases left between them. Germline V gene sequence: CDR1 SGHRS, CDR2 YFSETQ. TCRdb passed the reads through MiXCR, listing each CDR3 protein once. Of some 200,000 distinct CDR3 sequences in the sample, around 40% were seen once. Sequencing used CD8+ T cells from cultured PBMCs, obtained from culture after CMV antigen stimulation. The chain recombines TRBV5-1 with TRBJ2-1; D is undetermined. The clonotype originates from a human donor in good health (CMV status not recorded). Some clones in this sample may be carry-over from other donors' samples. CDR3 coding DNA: TGCGCCAGCAGTTTTGCTGATGAGCAGTTCTTC. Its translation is CASSFADEQFF. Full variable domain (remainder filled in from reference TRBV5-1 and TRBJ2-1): KAGVTQTPRYLIKTRGQQVTLSCSPISGHRSVSWYQQTPGQGLQFLFEYFSETQRNKGNFPGRFSGRQFSNSRSEMNVSTLELGDSALYLCASSFADEQFFGPGTRLTVL.